What follows is one T cell receptor beta chain and its context. The data were obtained in a study of blood T cells in healthy people across ages. It was with a sample-barcoded 5' primer and a J-beta primer mix that a second PCR of about 7 to 12 cycles was run. TCRdb called the 5' RACE reads again in MiXCR, with one record for every CDR3 protein. The sample yields 550,000 to 750,000 distinct CDR3 sequences, around 21% seen once. The ends lost 1 base at V and 6 bases at J; junction bases unmatched: 12. The germline CDR1 and CDR2 sequences are SGHRS and YFSETQ. This CDR3 comprises 16 residues. The specimen was blood. This chain uses TRBV5-1 with TRBJ1-2; 7 positions match TRBD1. This TCR was recovered from a man in his 70s in good health. Here the CDR3 DNA reads TGCGCCAGCAGCTTGACCCCGGGACAGACTTATGATGGCTACACCTTC. It codes for CASSLTPGQTYDGYTF.